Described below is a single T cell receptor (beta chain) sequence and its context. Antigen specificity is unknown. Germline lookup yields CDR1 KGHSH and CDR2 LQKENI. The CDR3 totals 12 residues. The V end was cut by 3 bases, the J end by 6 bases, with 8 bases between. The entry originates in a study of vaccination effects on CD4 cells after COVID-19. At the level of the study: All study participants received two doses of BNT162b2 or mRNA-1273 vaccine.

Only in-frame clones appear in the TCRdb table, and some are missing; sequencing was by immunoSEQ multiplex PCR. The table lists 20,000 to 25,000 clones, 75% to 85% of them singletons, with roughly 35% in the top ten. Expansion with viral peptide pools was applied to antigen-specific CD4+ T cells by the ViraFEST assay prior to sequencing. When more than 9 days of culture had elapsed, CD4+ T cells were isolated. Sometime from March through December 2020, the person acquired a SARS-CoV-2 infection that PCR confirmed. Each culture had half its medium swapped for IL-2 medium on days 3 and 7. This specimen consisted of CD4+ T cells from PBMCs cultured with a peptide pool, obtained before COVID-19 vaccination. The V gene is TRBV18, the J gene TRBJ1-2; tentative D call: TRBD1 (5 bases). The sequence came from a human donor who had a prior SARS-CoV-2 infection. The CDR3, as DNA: TGTGCCAGCTCACCTTCGGGGGATGGCTACACCTTC. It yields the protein CASSPSGDGYTF.